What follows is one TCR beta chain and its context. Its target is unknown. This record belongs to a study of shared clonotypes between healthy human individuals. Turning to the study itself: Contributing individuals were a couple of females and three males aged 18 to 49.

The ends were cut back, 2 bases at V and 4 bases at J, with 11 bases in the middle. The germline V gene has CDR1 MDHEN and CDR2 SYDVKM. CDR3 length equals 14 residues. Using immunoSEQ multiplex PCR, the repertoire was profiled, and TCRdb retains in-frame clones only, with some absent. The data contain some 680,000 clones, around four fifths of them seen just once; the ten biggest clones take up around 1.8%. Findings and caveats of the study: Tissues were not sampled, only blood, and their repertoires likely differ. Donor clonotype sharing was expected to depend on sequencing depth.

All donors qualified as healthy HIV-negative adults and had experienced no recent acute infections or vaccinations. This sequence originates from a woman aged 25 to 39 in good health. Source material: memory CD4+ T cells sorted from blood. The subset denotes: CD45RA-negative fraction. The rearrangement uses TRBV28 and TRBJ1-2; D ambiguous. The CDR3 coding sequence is TGTGCCAGCAGTTTACCCCCCCCCGGCTATGGCTACACCTTC. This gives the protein CASSLPPPGYGYTF.